This T cell receptor (beta chain) came from a study of blood T cell repertoires in COVID-19. Study-level information: PBMCs, B-cell-depleted T cells, or T cells provided the cDNA or gDNA that made up the material.

The data were produced by immunoSEQ multiplex PCR, yet TCRdb's version contains in-frame clones alone and is incomplete. The sample shows approximately 75,000 clones, roughly 80% of them seen only once. Per the germline V gene, CDR1 is LNHDA and CDR2 is SQIVND (reference sequence). The CDR3 is made up of 14 amino acids. Trimming stripped 6 bases from V and 3 bases from J, with 14 bases between. This clone was detected only a few times. The TCR originated in a woman of 80 years or more with acute or convalescent COVID-19. This chain connects TRBV19 to TRBJ1-2; D is undetermined. The sample consisted of peripheral blood. The DNA of the CDR3 is TGTGCCAGTAGCCTACGTCGACAAGACTATGGCTACACCTTC. It yields the protein CASSLRRQDYGYTF.